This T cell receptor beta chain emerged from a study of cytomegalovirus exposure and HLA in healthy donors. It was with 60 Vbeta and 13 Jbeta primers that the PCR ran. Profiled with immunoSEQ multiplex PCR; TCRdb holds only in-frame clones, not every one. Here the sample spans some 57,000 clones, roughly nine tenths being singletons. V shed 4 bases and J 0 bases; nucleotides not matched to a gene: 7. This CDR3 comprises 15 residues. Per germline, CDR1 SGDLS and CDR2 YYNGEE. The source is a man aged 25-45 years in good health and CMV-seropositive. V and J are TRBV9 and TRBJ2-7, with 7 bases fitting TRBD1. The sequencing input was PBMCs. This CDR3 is CASSWGQTVSYEQYF. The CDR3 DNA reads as TGTGCCAGCAGCTGGGGACAGACTGTCTCCTACGAGCAGTACTTC.